This entry is about one TCR beta chain. Its antigen is as yet unknown. The trim removed 5 bases at V and 5 bases at J, leaving 7 bases unmatched. The CDR3 loop spans 14 amino acids. This sample was taken from a study of early T cells in non-severe SARS-CoV-2 infection. For the study at large: Sequencing of unsorted whole blood was done on bulk RNA, leaving chains unpaired.

Attached unique molecular identifiers marked individual cDNA molecules. MiXCR was run by TCRdb on the 5' RACE reads, yielding one entry per CDR3 protein. The sample lists roughly 41,000 distinct CDR3 sequences, approximately 5% seen once, with under 30% in the top ten. Study results and caveats: Reliance on VDJdb matching favored anti-spike CD8 responses; private and CD4 specificities were missed.

The rearrangement links TRBV12-3 or TRBV12-4 to TRBJ1-1, with TRBD1 matching over 8 bases. Sequenced: whole blood. This clonotype was obtained from an adult who was a healthcare worker with PCR-confirmed SARS-CoV-2 infection or an uninfected control (not recorded which). The CDR3 loop is CASSRAGGGTEAFF. CDR3 bases: TGTGCCAGCAGTCGCGCAGGGGGCGGGACTGAAGCTTTCTTT.